This record concerns one T cell receptor beta chain sequence. Its specificity is not known. One to two pinch biopsies were taken from the rectum during colonoscopy. The sample belongs to a study of pediatric ulcerative colitis. General study points: Ulcerative colitis patients shared more blood-rectal clones than controls.

Sequenced by immunoSEQ multiplex PCR; TCRdb stores in-frame clones only, minus some. This sample yields 30,000 to 40,000 clones, of which roughly 81% are seen a single time; 1.1% belongs to the top ten. Per the germline V gene, CDR1 is MDHEN and CDR2 is SYDVKM. V shed 5 bases and J 4 bases; nucleotides not matched to a gene: 9. There are 15 residues in the CDR3. The source material was gut tissue. The J gene is TRBJ2-7, the V gene TRBV28; TRBD2 matches 9 bases. This clonotype originated in a boy under 18 with mild ulcerative colitis. CDR3 region: CASSDPGTSSYEQYF. The CDR3 bases are TGTGCCAGCAGTGACCCCGGGACTAGCTCATACGAGCAGTACTTC.